This T cell receptor beta chain comes out of a study of shared clonotypes between healthy human individuals (dated by TCRdb to 2020 to 2022). Turning to the overall study: The cohort included three men and two women between 18 and 49 years of age. To estimate repertoire size and how much clonotypes are shared between individuals, the study performed deep sequencing of blood TCR repertoires from 4 to 6 healthy adults. Leukapheresis yielded between about 0.9 and 9.5 billion PBMCs per donor. Libraries were prepared and TCR repertoires were sequenced by different laboratories using diverse techniques, in order to increase sequencing depth and limit assay-specific biases. For each donor, CD4 naive and CD4 memory were each given three plates, CD8 naive was given two plates, and CD8 memory was given one plate.

The germline V gene (reference sequence) supplies CDR1 WNHNN and CDR2 SYGVQD. Trimming removed 5 bases from V and 6 bases from J, leaving 14 bases between the germline ends. The CDR3 has 14 amino acids, counting the end cysteine and phenylalanine. Here the CDR3 DNA is all that survives: 42 bases in frame from base 1. General study outcomes and caveats: Sampling was limited to blood, and TCR repertoires in tissue likely differ from TCR repertoires in blood. Larger estimated clonotype richness was generally found for naive subsets than for memory subsets. Incomplete sequencing was indicated by rarefaction of sorted-subset datasets, despite the large sequencing depth. Based on pairwise subsampling, the degree of clonotype sharing among donors was expected to be affected by sequencing depth. Higher generation probabilities were observed for clonotypes shared by all four sorted-subset donors than for non-shared clonotypes. When a few donors were compared, the shared fraction of clonotypes was about 5% for naive CD4, about 4% for naive CD8, more than 2% for memory CD4, and 0.4% for memory CD8. Because the study included a small number of donors, the genetic and exposure-history diversity represented was limited.

For the CD8 naive samples, CD45RO-negative cells were positively selected for CCR7, yielding a CD45RA+CCR7+ population from which TemRA cells were excluded. Healthy HIV-negative adults with no recently reported acute infections or vaccinations were included as donors. Only Caucasian adults living in Nashville, Tennessee, USA were represented among the donors. Blood was collected by leukapheresis, and PBMCs were isolated by Ficoll-Histopaque density gradient centrifugation and then cryopreserved in liquid nitrogen vapor phase. Purity and quantity of every magnetically sorted T cell population were checked by analytical flow cytometry. Each sorted fraction had its genomic DNA isolated and then quantified by UV absorbance on a Nanodrop 2000c. Using the deep immunoSEQ assay, multiplex PCR amplified TCR CDR3 regions from genomic DNA. For each cell subset, the extracted genomic DNA was distributed evenly across all wells of several immunoSEQ 96-well plates, and each plate served as one replicate. For sorted subsets, 150 to 200 ng genomic DNA, equal to about 30,000 T cell genomes, was loaded into each replicate PCR. Purified libraries were measured with a Qubit 3.0 fluorometer, size-checked on a Bioanalyzer 2100, and measured again with the KAPA Library Quantification kit. Every immunoSEQ 96-well plate was sequenced on a dedicated single-read 150-cycle Illumina NextSeq 550 flow cell. As for the authors' bioinformatics: Because the immunoSEQ output held only junctional sequences and lacked quality scores, the filtering could not match the filtering applied to full-length reads. Sequences were annotated with PyIR, a Python wrapper for IgBLAST v1.9, using IMGT germline references to assign V/J genes and CDR3. Reads with weak V/J assignments (E-value above 1e-6), missing CDR3, stop codons, out-of-frame junctions, or ambiguous translated residues were removed. V3J clonotypes were defined as sequences sharing the same inferred V gene, J gene, and CDR3 amino acid sequence. To compute the percentage overlap between repertoires, the number of shared unique clonotypes was divided by the size of the smaller repertoire. Three approaches were used to assess repertoire richness: RTK rarefaction, the Chao1 estimator, and Recon v2.1 estimates of unobserved clonotypes. Generation probabilities for all TCRbeta clonotypes obtained by the gDNA method from a handful of donors were computed using OLGA. TCRdb mirrors the immuneACCESS table, restricted to in-frame sequences. Some clones are absent from its copies; in checked studies, under half trace to an unresolved V gene, and the reason for the others is unknown. The D gene and trimming were derived from the DNA, and the V and J assignments and clone size from that table. This sample lists millions of clones; roughly 95% were detected once. The ten most abundant clones make up 0.9% to 1.4% of the sample.

Remarks on this clone: The antigen it binds to is not known. It has no much larger one-base neighbor in the sample; base qualities were not kept.

Sequenced material: naive CD8+ T cells sorted from blood. The sample's cell subset or site label, decoded: CD45RA+CCR7+. The V gene is TRBV10-1 and the J gene is TRBJ2-1; a tentative D call is TRBD2 (6 bases match). The sequence came from a man younger than 35 in good health. The CDR3 region reads CASSRLDGANEQFF. In nucleotide form, the sequence is TGCGCCAGCAGTCGACTAGATGGGGCCAATGAGCAGTTCTTC.